Below, 26 T cell receptor beta chains from the same sample are listed, as sequenced in a study of regulatory T cells in long-lasting Graves disease. CDR3 regions were amplified by Arm-PCR using iRepertoire HTBI primers to build TCR beta libraries. TCRdb reprocessed the multiplex PCR reads via MiXCR and lists one record per CDR3 protein. The sample lists about 500,000 distinct CDR3 sequences; 16% were seen once. Stated time point: newly diagnosed GD, antithyroid drugs for less than 3 months. PBMCs were the source of the RNA used for TCR sequencing. These data also featured in a second study, about T cells in Graves' hyperthyroidism and ophthalmopathy.

The sample was peripheral blood mononuclear cells (PBMCs), taken at new diagnosis, from a patient treated with antithyroid drugs. These receptors were taken from a man aged 40-49 years with Graves disease.

The table lists this clonotype with a few counts. V gene TRBV6-5 combines with J gene TRBJ1-2, with a tentative D call TRBD1 (5 bases). The CDR3 runs 15 residues. Trimming pared 0 bases from V and 7 bases from J, leaving 15 bases between. The germline CDR1 and CDR2 sequences are MNHEY and SVGAGI. The CDR3 reads CASSYSSAQGRGYTF. The CDR3 region has the DNA TGTGCCAGCAGTTACTCGTCAGCGCAGGGTCGTGGCTACACCTTC.

This clonotype has at least ten counts. This chain connects TRBV12-3 or TRBV12-4 to TRBJ1-5, with 7 nucleotides matching TRBD1. Losses at the gene ends were 6 bases for V and 2 bases for J; bases not matched to a gene: 13. The CDR3 totals 17 residues. CDR3 protein: CASSPGQDPTGNQPQHF. CDR3 sequence (DNA): TGTGCCAGCAGCCCTGGACAGGACCCTACGGGCAATCAGCCCCAGCATTTT.

The table lists this clonotype with a few counts. The CDR3 loop reads CATSSGGASYGYTF. The DNA of the CDR3 is TGTGCCACCAGCAGCGGGGGAGCCTCCTATGGCTACACCTTC. The chain links TRBV15 to TRBJ1-2; TRBD1 might be the D (5 bases). Trimming shortened V by 3 bases and J by 4 bases, and 12 bases separated the two germline ends. This CDR3 spans 14 amino acids. CDR1 and CDR2 (germline): LNHNV, YYDKDF (reference sequence).

The rearrangement joins TRBV7-8 to TRBJ2-7; TRBD2 matches 8 bases. This CDR3 contains 19 residues. V shed 5 bases and J 2 bases; nucleotides not matched to a gene: 20. The germline gives CDR1 SGHVS, CDR2 FQNEAQ. The CDR3: CASSPPPPSGPSKTYEQYF. The CDR3 coding sequence is TGTGCCAGCAGCCCCCCCCCGCCTAGCGGGCCCTCCAAAACCTACGAGCAGTACTTC.

In this sample, this clonotype turned up many times. This sequence joins TRBV28 and TRBJ2-1, with TRBD2 matching over 7 bases. The germline V gene encodes CDR1 MDHEN and CDR2 SYDVKM. The CDR3 consists of 15 residues. The V gene end was trimmed by 0 bases and the J gene end by 2 bases; junction bases not matched to a gene: 1. The CDR3 nucleotides read TGTGCCAGCAGTTTATGGGGGGGGACCTACAATGAGCAGTTCTTC. Protein: CASSLWGGTYNEQFF.

This clonotype occurred many times. The chain links TRBV20-1 to TRBJ2-3, with 7 bases lining up with TRBD1. The CDR3 runs 15 residues. V was clipped by 6 bases and J by 1 base; unmatched bases: 10. Germline loops: CDR1 DFQATT, CDR2 SNEGSKA (reference sequence). The CDR3 protein is CSAIDRVGGTDTQYF. The CDR3 DNA is TGCAGTGCCATAGACAGGGTCGGCGGCACAGATACGCAGTATTTT.

In its sample, this clonotype was seen many times. The V gene is TRBV6-1, the J gene TRBJ2-7; TRBD2 is a possible D gene (6 bases). This CDR3 is built from 14 residues. Per the germline V gene, CDR1 is MNHNS and CDR2 is SASEGT. V shed 6 bases and J shed 3 bases, with 15 bases lying between them. The CDR3 DNA follows: TGTGCCAGCAGCCCGGGACTCGGAATCTACGAGCAGTACTTC. Its protein product is CASSPGLGIYEQYF.

The chain is built from TRBV7-3 and TRBJ2-1; 7 bases match TRBD2. Trimming took 1 base from V and 6 from J; bases not matched to a gene: 6. Germline values: CDR1 SGHTA, CDR2 FQGTGA. This CDR3 contains 15 residues. The CDR3 DNA is TGTGCCAGCAGCTTAATTGGAGAGCGGGGCAATGAGCAGTTCTTC. Translating gives CASSLIGERGNEQFF.

V gene TRBV20-1 combines with J gene TRBJ2-7; TRBD2 aligns across 10 bases. The trim removed 5 bases at V and 3 bases at J, leaving 22 bases unmatched. CDR3 length: 19 amino acids. From germline, CDR1 is DFQATT and CDR2 SNEGSKA (reference sequence). The CDR3 nucleotides are TGCAGTGCTGGGCCCCGGAGCGGGAGGGTGGGGAGGGGTTTCTACGAGCAGTACTTC. The encoded protein is CSAGPRSGRVGRGFYEQYF.

This clonotype was picked up a small number of times. The rearrangement uses TRBV4-1 and TRBJ2-1; D is perhaps TRBD2 (6 bases). The V gene's germline CDR1 is MGHRA and CDR2 YSYEKL. The CDR3 runs 18 residues. V was shortened by 0 bases and J by 4 bases, with 19 bases between the two germline ends. In DNA, the CDR3 is TGCGCCAGCAGCCAAGATTTAACCTGGGAGGCGACGTACAATGAGCAGTTCTTC. It yields the protein CASSQDLTWEATYNEQFF.

This clonotype occurred many times. This chain links TRBV5-1 with TRBJ2-1; 11 bases line up with TRBD2. The J segment lost 7 bases and the V segment lost 3 bases, leaving 6 bases of the junction unmatched. The CDR3 is made up of 15 amino acids. Germline CDR1 is SGHRS and CDR2 is YFSETQ. CDR3 nucleotide sequence: TGCGCCAGCAGCTCAATAGCGGGAGGGCCAAATGAGCAGTTCTTC. The encoded protein is CASSSIAGGPNEQFF.

The chain combines TRBV18 with TRBJ1-2, with D unresolved. The V end was cut by 3 bases, the J end by 4 bases, with 15 bases between. The CDR3 sequence is 15 residues long. Germline V gene sequence: CDR1 KGHSH, CDR2 LQKENI. In DNA form, the CDR3 reads TGTGCCAGCTCACCTACTCCGGGAGGCATCTATGGCTACACCTTC. It codes for CASSPTPGGIYGYTF.

The V gene is TRBV30, the J gene TRBJ2-2; D perhaps matches TRBD1 (5 bases). Per the germline V gene, CDR1 is GTSNPN and CDR2 is SVGIG (reference sequence). The CDR3 spans 13 residues. V lost 1 base and J 5 bases, leaving 8 bases between the germline ends. The CDR3 nucleotides are TGTGCCTGGAGTGCAGGGTTTACCGGGGAGCTGTTTTTT. It yields the protein CAWSAGFTGELFF.

CDR3 sequence reads: CAISEQADTEAFF. The CDR3 DNA sequence: TGTGCCATCAGTGAACAGGCAGACACTGAAGCTTTCTTT. V usage is TRBV10-3 and J usage is TRBJ1-1; D is possibly TRBD1 (5 bases). CDR3 length: 13 amino acids. V was clipped by 3 bases and J by 3 bases, with 8 bases between them. Germline V CDR1 and CDR2: ENHRY, SYGVKD.

This clonotype was recorded at least ten times. The chain employs TRBV6-2 or TRBV6-3 and TRBJ1-1; D gene unclear. This CDR3 spans 13 amino acids. V lost 2 bases to trimming and J lost 1 base, with 5 bases between them. In germline, CDR1 is MNHEY, CDR2 SVGEGT. The CDR3 bases are TGTGCCAGCAGTTACGGGAAGAACACTGAAGCTTTCTTT. This gives the protein CASSYGKNTEAFF.

The V call is TRBV29-1, the J call TRBJ1-2; D uncertain. This CDR3 is built from 11 residues. Germline values: CDR1 SQVTM, CDR2 ANQGSEA. V was pared by 6 bases and J by 7 bases, with 12 bases between. The CDR3 here is CSVYVTGGYTF. The CDR3, as DNA: TGCAGCGTCTACGTTACGGGTGGCTACACCTTC.

The table lists this clonotype with many counts. V is TRBV12-3 or TRBV12-4 and J is TRBJ1-1; TRBD1 aligns across 7 bases. The CDR3 is 17 residues long. The V gene end was trimmed by 1 base and the J gene end by 2 bases; junction bases not matched to a gene: 10. CDR3 sequence (DNA): TGTGCCAGCAGTTTAGGTGTGGCGGGGACAGCTAACACTGAAGCTTTCTTT. Protein sequence: CASSLGVAGTANTEAFF.

The rearrangement joins TRBV19 to TRBJ2-5, with D possibly called TRBD1 or TRBD2 (5 bases each). V dropped 4 bases and J dropped 4 bases, with 10 bases sitting between them. CDR3 length: 13 residues. Germline V gene lookup returns CDR1 LNHDA and CDR2 SQIVND (reference sequence). The CDR3 is CASSNRDRETQYF. The CDR3 DNA reads as TGTGCCAGTAGTAACCGGGACCGAGAGACCCAGTACTTC.

The genes are TRBV10-3 and TRBJ2-1; either TRBD1 or TRBD2 may fit D (6 bases each). CDR3 length: 14 residues. Per the germline V gene, CDR1 is ENHRY and CDR2 is SYGVKD. V lost 3 bases to trimming and J lost 10 bases, with 16 bases between them. CDR3 nucleotides: TGTGCCATCAGTGATGGGGGGCGCGGATACGAGCAGTTCTTC. It encodes CAISDGGRGYEQFF.

This clonotype was detected a few times. Without the conserved terminal phenylalanine or tryptophan, this CDR3 likely stems from a read error. The chain carries TRBV7-8 and TRBJ1-1, with D hard to call. The length of the CDR3 is 14 residues. V was trimmed by 0 bases and J by 0 bases, leaving 5 bases between them. Germline values: CDR1 SGHVS, CDR2 FQNEAQ. The CDR3 DNA is TGTGCCAGCAGCTTAGCAGGGTTGAACACTGAAGCTTTCCTT. It is translated as CASSLAGLNTEAFL.

This clonotype was recorded at least ten times. This rearrangement joins TRBV5-1 to TRBJ2-1; possibly TRBD1 for D (5 bases). The V end was cut by 0 bases, the J end by 6 bases, with 13 bases between. Germline V lookup: CDR1 SGHRS, CDR2 YFSETQ. This CDR3 region has 15 residues. In DNA, the CDR3 is TGCGCCAGCAGCTTGGTTGGGGCCGTTTTCAATGAGCAGTTCTTC. Translation gives CASSLVGAVFNEQFF.

In this sample, this clonotype turned up many times. The chain couples TRBV20-1 to TRBJ2-7; the match to TRBD2 covers 8 bases. The J segment lost 2 bases and the V segment lost 0 bases, leaving 6 bases of the junction unmatched. Germline-derived CDR1 and CDR2 are DFQATT and SNEGSKA (reference sequence). The CDR3 is made up of 15 amino acids. DNA for the CDR3: TGCAGTGCTAGAGATCTTAGACTAGCGCCCTACGAGCAGTACTTC. Translated, it gives CSARDLRLAPYEQYF.

A few counts support this clonotype. The chain carries TRBV5-1 and TRBJ2-7; 8 bases line up with TRBD1. The V segment lost 0 bases and the J segment 5 bases; nucleotides outside the gene matches: 4. The CDR3 is 14 amino acids. In germline, CDR1 is SGHRS, CDR2 YFSETQ. CDR3 nucleotides: TGCGCCAGCAGCTTGGGCAGGGGGCGTAACGAGCAGTACTTC. Amino acid sequence: CASSLGRGRNEQYF.

The V and J genes are TRBV19 and TRBJ1-2, with a weak D call TRBD1 (5 bases). The CDR3 sequence is 12 residues long. Trimming removed 7 bases from V and 8 bases from J, with 14 bases in between. From germline, CDR1 is LNHDA and CDR2 SQIVND (reference sequence). CDR3 in amino acids: CASTEWGRGYTF. The CDR3 bases are TGTGCCAGTACCGAGTGGGGCAGGGGCTACACCTTC.

This chain links TRBV5-8 with TRBJ1-6; D possibly corresponds to TRBD1 (5 bases). The CDR3 runs 14 residues. Trimming took 0 bases from V and 11 from J, leaving 12 bases between them. The germline V gene has CDR1 SGHTS and CDR2 YDEGEE. Here the CDR3 reads CASSLGGTGPPLHF. DNA of the CDR3: TGTGCCAGCAGCTTGGGAGGGACGGGTCCACCCCTCCACTTT.

At least ten counts were recorded for this clonotype. This chain uses TRBV7-3 with TRBJ2-2, with 9 bases aligning to TRBD1. The CDR3 is 15 amino acids. J was trimmed by 6 bases and V by 1 base; bases with no gene match: 3. The germline CDR1 and CDR2 sequences are SGHTA and FQGTGA. CDR3 residues: CASSLKGTGSGELFF. In nucleotides, the CDR3 is TGTGCCAGCAGCTTAAAGGGGACAGGGTCCGGGGAGCTGTTTTTT.